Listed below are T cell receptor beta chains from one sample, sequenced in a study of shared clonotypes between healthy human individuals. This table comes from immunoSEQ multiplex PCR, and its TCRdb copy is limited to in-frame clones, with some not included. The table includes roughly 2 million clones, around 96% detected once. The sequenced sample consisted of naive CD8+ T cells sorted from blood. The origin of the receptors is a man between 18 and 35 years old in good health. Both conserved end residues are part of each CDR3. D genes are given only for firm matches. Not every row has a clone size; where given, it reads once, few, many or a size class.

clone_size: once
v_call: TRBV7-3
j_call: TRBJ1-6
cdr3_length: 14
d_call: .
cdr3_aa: CASSLVGESSPLHF
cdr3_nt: TGTGCCAGCAGCTTGGTCGGGGAAAGTTCACCCCTCCACTTT

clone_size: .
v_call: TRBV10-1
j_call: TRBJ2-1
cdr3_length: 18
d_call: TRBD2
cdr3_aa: CANLPGLAGGLAYNEQFF
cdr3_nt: TGCGCCAATCTCCCGGGACTAGCGGGGGGTCTCGCCTACAATGAGCAGTTCTTC

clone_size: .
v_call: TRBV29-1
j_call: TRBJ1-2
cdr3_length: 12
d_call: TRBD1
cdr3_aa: CSVEGQGTGYTF
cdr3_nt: TGCAGCGTTGAGGGACAGGGTACGGGCTACACCTTC

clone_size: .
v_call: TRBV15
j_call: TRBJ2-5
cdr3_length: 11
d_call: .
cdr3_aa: CATKSLETQYF
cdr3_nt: TGTGCCACCAAAAGTCTAGAGACCCAGTACTTC

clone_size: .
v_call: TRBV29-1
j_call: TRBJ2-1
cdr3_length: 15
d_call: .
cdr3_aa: CSVDSLRSGGNEQFF
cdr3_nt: TGCAGCGTTGATTCGCTTAGGTCCGGGGGCAATGAGCAGTTCTTC

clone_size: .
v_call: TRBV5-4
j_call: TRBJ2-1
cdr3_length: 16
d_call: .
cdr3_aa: CASSDTGPRSYNEQFF
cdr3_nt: TGTGCCAGCAGCGATACGGGACCTAGGTCCTACAATGAGCAGTTCTTC

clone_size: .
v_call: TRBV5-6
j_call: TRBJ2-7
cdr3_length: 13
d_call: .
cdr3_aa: CASSLGQADEQYF
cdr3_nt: TGTGCCAGCAGCTTGGGACAGGCCGACGAGCAGTACTTC

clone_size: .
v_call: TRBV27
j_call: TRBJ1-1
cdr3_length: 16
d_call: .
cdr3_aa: CASSLPPGAENTEAFF
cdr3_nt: TGTGCCAGCAGTTTGCCCCCCGGAGCCGAGAACACTGAAGCTTTCTTT

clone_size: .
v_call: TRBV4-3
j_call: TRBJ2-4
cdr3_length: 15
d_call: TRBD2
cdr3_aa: CASSLASGAGDIQYF
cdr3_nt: TGCGCCAGCAGCCTTGCTAGCGGGGCCGGAGACATTCAGTACTTC

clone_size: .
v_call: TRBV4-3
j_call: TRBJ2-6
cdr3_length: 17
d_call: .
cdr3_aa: CASSLNRGGSGANVLTF
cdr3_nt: TGCGCCAGCAGCCTTAACAGGGGAGGCTCTGGGGCCAACGTCCTGACTTTC

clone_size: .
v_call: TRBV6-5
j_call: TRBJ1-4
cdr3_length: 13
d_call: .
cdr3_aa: CASSYSGGEKLFF
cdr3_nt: TGTGCCAGCAGTTATTCGGGGGGGGAAAAACTGTTTTTT

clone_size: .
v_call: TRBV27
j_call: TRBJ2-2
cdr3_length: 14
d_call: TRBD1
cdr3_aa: CASSLRGHAGELFF
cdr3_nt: TGTGCCAGCAGTCTCAGGGGGCACGCCGGGGAGCTGTTTTTT

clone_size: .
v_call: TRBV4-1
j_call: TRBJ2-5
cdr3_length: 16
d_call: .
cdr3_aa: CASSQDKPSGQETQYF
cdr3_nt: TGCGCCAGCAGCCAAGATAAGCCCTCCGGTCAAGAGACCCAGTACTTC

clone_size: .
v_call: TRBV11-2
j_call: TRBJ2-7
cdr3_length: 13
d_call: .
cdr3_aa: CASSHTASYEQYF
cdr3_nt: TGTGCCAGCAGCCATACTGCGTCCTACGAGCAGTACTTC

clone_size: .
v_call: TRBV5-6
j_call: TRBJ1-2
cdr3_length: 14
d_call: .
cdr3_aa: CASSLEGSNYGYTF
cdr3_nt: TGTGCCAGCAGCTTGGAAGGCAGTAACTATGGCTACACCTTC

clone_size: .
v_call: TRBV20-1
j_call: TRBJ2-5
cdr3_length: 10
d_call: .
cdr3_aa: CSAYGETQYF
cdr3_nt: TGCAGTGCCTACGGAGAGACCCAGTACTTC

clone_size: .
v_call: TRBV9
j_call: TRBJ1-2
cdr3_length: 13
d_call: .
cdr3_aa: CASSVANSYGYTF
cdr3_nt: TGTGCCAGCAGCGTAGCAAATTCCTATGGCTACACCTTC

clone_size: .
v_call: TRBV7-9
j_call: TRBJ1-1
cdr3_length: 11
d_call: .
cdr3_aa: CASSQGTEAFF
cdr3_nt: TGTGCCAGCAGCCAAGGGACTGAAGCTTTCTTT

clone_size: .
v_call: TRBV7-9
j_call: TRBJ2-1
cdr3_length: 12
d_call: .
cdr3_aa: CALQDGYNEQFF
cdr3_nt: TGTGCCTTGCAGGACGGTTACAATGAGCAGTTCTTC

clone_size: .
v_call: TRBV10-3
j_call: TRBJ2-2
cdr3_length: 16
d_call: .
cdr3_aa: CAISEGEGGDTGELFF
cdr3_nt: TGTGCCATCAGTGAGGGCGAGGGGGGAGACACCGGGGAGCTGTTTTTT

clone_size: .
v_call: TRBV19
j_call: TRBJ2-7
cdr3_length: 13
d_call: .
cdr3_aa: CASSLRERYEQYF
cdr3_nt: TGTGCCAGTAGTCTAAGGGAGCGGTACGAGCAGTACTTC

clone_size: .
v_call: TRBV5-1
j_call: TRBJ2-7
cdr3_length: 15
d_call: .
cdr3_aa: CASSPPPGRSYEQYF
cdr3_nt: TGCGCCAGCAGCCCTCCCCCGGGACGATCCTACGAGCAGTACTTC

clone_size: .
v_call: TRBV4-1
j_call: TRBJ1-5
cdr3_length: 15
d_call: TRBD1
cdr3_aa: CASSQIGGQGQPQHF
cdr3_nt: TGCGCCAGCAGCCAGATAGGGGGACAGGGTCAGCCCCAGCATTTT

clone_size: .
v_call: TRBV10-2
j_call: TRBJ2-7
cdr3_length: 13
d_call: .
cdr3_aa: CASSTGSSYEQYF
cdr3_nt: TGCGCCAGCAGTACCGGGAGCTCCTACGAGCAGTACTTC

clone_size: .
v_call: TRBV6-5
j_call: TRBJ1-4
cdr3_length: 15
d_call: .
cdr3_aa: CASSYSIRDREKLFF
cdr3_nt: TGTGCCAGCAGTTACTCGATCAGGGATAGGGAAAAACTGTTTTTT

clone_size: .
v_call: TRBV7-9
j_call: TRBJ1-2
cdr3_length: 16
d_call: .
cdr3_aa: CASSSPEVMGNYGYTF
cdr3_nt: TGTGCCAGCAGTTCCCCGGAGGTGATGGGGAACTATGGCTACACCTTC

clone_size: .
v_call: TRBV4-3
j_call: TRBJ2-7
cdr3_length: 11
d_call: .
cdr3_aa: CASRGGYEQYF
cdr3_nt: TGCGCCAGCAGAGGGGGCTACGAGCAGTACTTC

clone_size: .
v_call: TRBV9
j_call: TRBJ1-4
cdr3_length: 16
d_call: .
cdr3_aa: CASSVGSPGINEKLFF
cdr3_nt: TGTGCCAGCAGCGTAGGTAGTCCGGGGATTAATGAAAAACTGTTTTTT

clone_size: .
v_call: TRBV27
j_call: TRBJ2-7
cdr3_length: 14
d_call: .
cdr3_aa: CASSLTERSYEQYF
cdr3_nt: TGTGCCAGCAGTTTAACAGAAAGGTCCTACGAGCAGTACTTC

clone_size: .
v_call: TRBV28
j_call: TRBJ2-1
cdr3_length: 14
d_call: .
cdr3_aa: CASSFRGQYNEQFF
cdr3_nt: TGTGCCAGCAGTTTCCGCGGACAGTACAATGAGCAGTTCTTC

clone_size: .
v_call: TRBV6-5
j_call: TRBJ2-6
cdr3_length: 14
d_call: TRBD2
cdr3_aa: CASGAGAGANVLTF
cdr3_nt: TGTGCCAGCGGGGCGGGAGCTGGGGCCAACGTCCTGACTTTC

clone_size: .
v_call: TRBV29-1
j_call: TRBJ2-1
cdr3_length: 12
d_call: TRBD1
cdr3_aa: CSVGTDYNEQFF
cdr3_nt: TGCAGCGTCGGGACAGACTACAATGAGCAGTTCTTC

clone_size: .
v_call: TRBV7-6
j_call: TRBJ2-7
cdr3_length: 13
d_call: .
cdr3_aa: CASSLAGSYEQYF
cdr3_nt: TGTGCCAGCAGCTTAGCGGGGTCCTACGAGCAGTACTTC

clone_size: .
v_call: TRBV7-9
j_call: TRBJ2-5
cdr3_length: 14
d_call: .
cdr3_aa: CASSREVGYETQYF
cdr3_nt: TGTGCCAGCAGCCGCGAGGTGGGTTACGAGACCCAGTACTTC

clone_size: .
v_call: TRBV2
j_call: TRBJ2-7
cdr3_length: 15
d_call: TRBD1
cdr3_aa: CARSTGTGGLDEQYF
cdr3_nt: TGTGCCAGATCTACCGGGACAGGGGGCTTAGACGAGCAGTACTTC

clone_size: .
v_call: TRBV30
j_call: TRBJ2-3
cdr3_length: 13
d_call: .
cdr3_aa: CAWSRQGTDTQYF
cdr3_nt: TGTGCCTGGAGCCGACAGGGCACAGATACGCAGTATTTT

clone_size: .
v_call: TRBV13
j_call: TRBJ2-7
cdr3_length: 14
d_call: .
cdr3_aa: CASSLGTATYEQYF
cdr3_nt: TGTGCCAGCAGCCTTGGGACTGCAACCTACGAGCAGTACTTC

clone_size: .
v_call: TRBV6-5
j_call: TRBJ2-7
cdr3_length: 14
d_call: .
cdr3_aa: CASSYSDRTYEQYF
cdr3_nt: TGTGCCAGCAGTTACTCCGACAGGACCTACGAGCAGTACTTC

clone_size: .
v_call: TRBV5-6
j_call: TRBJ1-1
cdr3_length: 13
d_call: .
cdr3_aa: CASSSGARPEAFF
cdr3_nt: TGTGCCAGCAGTTCCGGTGCGCGACCTGAAGCTTTCTTT

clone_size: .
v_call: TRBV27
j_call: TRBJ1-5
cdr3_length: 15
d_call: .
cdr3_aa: CASSLSGGQNQPQHF
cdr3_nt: TGTGCCAGCAGTTTATCGGGCGGACAGAATCAGCCCCAGCATTTT

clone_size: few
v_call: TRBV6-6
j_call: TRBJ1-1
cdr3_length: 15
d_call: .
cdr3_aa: CASSYPGQANTEAFF
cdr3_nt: TGTGCCAGCAGTTACCCGGGACAAGCGAACACTGAAGCTTTCTTT

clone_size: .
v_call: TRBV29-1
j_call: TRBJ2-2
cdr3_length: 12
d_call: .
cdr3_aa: CSVESNTGELFF
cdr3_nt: TGCAGCGTTGAGTCCAACACCGGGGAGCTGTTTTTT

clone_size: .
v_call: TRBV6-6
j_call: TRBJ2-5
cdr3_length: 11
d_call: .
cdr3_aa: CASSSQGTQYF
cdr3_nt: TGTGCCAGCAGTTCCCAAGGGACCCAGTACTTC

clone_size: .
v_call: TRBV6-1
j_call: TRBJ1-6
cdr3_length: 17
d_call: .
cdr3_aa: CASSEERVRGGSTPLHF
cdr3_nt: TGTGCCAGCAGTGAAGAACGTGTTCGCGGGGGAAGTACACCCCTCCACTTT

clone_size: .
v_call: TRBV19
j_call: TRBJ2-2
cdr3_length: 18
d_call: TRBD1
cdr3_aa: CASSIDAETGLNTGELFF
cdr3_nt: TGTGCCAGTAGTATAGATGCGGAGACAGGGCTGAACACCGGGGAGCTGTTTTTT

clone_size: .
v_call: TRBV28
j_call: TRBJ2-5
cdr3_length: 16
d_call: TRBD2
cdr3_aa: CASSALAGGGQETQYF
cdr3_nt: TGTGCCAGCAGTGCTTTAGCGGGGGGCGGCCAAGAGACCCAGTACTTC

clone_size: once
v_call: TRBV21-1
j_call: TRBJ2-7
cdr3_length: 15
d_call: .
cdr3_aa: CASSLFRGTHTGRYF
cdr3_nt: TGTGCCAGCAGCCTCTTTAGAGGGACTCACACCGGCAGGTACTTC

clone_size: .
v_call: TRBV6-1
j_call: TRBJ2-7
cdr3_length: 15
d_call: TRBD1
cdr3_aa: CASSDVTGGSDEQYF
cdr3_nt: TGTGCCAGCAGTGATGTGACAGGGGGCAGCGACGAGCAGTACTTC

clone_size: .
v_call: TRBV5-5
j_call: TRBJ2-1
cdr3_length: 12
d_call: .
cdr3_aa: CASSLPHNEQFF
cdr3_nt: TGTGCCAGCAGCCTTCCACATAATGAGCAGTTCTTC